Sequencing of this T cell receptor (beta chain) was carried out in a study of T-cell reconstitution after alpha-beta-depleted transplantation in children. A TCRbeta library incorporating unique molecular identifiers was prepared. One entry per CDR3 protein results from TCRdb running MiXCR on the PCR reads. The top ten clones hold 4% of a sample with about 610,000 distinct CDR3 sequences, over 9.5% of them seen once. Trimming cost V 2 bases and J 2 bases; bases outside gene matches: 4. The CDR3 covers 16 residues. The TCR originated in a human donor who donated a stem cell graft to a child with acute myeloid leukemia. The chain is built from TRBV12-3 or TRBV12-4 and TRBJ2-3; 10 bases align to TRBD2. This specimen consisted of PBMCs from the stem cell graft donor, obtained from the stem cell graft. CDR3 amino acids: CASSLLLAGHTDTQYF. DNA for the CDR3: TGTGCCAGCAGTTTACTACTAGCGGGGCACACAGATACGCAGTATTTT.